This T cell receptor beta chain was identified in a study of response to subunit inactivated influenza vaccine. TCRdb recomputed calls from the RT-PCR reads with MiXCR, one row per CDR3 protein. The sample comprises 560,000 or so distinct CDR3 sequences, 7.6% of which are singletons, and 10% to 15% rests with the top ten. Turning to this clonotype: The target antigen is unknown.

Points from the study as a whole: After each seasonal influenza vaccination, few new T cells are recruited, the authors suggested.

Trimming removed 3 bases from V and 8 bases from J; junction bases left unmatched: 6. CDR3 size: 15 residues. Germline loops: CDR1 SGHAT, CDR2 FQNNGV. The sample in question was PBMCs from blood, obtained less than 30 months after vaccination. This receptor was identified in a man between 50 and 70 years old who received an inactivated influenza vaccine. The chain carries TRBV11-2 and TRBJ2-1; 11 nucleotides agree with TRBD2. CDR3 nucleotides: TGTGCCAGCAGCTTTGGACTAGCGGGCGTTCATGAGCAGTTCTTC. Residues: CASSFGLAGVHEQFF.